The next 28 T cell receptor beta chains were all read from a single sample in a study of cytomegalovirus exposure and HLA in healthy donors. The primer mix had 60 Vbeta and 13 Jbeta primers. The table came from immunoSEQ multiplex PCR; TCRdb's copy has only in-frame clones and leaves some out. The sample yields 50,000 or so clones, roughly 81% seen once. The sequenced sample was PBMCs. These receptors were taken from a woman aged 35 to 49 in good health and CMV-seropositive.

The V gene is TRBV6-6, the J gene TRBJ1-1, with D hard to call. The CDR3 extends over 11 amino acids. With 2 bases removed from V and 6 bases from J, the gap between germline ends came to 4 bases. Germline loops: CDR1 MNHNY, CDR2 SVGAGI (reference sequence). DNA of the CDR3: TGTGCCAGCAGTTACCGGGCTGAAGCTTTCTTT. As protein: CASSYRAEAFF.

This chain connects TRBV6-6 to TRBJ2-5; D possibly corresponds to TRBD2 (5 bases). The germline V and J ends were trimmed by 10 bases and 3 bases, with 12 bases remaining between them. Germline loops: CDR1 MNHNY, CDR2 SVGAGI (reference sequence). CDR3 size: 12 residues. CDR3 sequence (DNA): TGTGCCACCCAATCGGGGAAAGAGACCCAGTACTTC. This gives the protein CATQSGKETQYF.

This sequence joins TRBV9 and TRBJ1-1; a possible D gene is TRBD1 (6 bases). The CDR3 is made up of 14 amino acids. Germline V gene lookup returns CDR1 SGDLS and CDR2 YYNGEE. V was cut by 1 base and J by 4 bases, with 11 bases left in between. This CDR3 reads CASSVREGGTEAFF. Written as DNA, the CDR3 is TGTGCCAGCAGCGTACGGGAGGGGGGCACTGAAGCTTTCTTT.

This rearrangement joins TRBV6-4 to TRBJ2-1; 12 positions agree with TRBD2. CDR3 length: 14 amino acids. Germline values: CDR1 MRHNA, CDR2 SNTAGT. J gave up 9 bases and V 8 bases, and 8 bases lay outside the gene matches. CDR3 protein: CASSSGGASSEQFF. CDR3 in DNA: TGTGCCAGCTCTAGCGGGGGGGCAAGTAGTGAGCAGTTCTTC.

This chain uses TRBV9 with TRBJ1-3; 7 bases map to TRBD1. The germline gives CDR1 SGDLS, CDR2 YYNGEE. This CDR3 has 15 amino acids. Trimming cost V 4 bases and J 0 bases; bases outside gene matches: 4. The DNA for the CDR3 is TGTGCCAGCAGCCGGGACAGCTACTCTGGAAACACCATATATTTT. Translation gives CASSRDSYSGNTIYF. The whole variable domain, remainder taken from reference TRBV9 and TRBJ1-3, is DSGVTQTPKHLITATGQRVTLRCSPRSGDLSVYWYQQSLDQGLQFLIQYYNGEERAKGNILERFSAQQFPDLHSELNLSSLELGDSALYFCASSRDSYSGNTIYFGEGSWLTVV.

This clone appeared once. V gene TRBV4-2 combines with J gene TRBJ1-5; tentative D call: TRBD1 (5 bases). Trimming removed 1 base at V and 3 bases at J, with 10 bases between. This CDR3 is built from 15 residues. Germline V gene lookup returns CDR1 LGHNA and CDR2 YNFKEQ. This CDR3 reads CASSQGGQPNQPQHF. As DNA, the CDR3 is TGTGCCAGCAGCCAAGGGGGCCAGCCCAATCAGCCCCAGCATTTT.

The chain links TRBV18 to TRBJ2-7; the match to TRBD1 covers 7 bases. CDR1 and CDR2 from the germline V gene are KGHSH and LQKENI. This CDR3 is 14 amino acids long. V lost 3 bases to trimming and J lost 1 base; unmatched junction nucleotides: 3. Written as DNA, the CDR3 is TGTGCCAGCTCACCTTCGACAGGGTCCTACGAGCAGTACTTC. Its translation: CASSPSTGSYEQYF.

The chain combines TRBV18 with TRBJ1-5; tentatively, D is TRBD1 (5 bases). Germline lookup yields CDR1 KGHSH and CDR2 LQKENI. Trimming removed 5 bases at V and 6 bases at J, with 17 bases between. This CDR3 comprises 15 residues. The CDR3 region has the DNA TGTGCCAGCTCATCAAGCGGGGGGGTAAGTCAGCCCCAGCATTTT. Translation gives CASSSSGGVSQPQHF. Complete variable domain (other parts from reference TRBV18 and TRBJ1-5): NAGVMQNPRHLVRRRGQEARLRCSPMKGHSHVYWYRQLPEEGLKFMVYLQKENIIDESGMPKERFSAEFPKEGPSILRIQQVVRGDSAAYFCASSSSGGVSQPQHFGDGTRLSIL.

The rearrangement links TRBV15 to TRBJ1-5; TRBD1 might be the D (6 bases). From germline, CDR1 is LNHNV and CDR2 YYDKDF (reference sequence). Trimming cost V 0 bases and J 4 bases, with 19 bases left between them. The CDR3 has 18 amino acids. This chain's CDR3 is CATSRDYRQGGTNQPQHF. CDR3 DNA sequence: TGTGCCACCAGCAGAGATTATAGGCAGGGAGGGACAAATCAGCCCCAGCATTTT. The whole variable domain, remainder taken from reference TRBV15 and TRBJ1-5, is DAMVIQNPRYQVTQFGKPVTLSCSQTLNHNVMYWYQQKSSQAPKLLFHYYDKDFNNEADTPDNFQSRRPNTSFCFLDIRSPGLGDTAMYLCATSRDYRQGGTNQPQHFGDGTRLSIL.

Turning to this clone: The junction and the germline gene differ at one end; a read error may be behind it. CDR3 coding DNA: TGTGCCAGCGGTTACATAAATTCACCCCTCCACTTT. Its translation is CASGYINSPLHF. V is TRBV6-5 and J is TRBJ1-6, with D hard to call. The length of the CDR3 is 12 residues. Germline V lookup: CDR1 MNHEY, CDR2 SVGAGI.

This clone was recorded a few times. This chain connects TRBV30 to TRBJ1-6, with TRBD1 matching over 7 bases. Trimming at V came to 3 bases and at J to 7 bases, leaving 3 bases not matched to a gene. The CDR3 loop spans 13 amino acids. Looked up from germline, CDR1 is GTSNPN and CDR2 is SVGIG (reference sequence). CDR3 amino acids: CAWRGGGNSPLHF. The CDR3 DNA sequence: TGTGCCTGGAGAGGAGGGGGCAATTCACCCCTCCACTTT. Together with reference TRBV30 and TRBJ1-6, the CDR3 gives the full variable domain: SQTIHQWPATLVQPVGSPLSLECTVEGTSNPNLYWYRQAAGRGLQLLFYSVGIGQISSEVPQNLSASRPQDRQFILSSKKLLLSDSGFYLCAWRGGGNSPLHFGNGTRLTVT.

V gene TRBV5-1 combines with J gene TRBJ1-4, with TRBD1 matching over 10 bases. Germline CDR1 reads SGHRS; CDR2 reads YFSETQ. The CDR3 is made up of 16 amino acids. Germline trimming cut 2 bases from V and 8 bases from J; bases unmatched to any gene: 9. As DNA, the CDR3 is TGCGCCAGCAGCTTCATCGCGACAGGGGGCGGGGAAAAACTGTTTTTT. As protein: CASSFIATGGGEKLFF.

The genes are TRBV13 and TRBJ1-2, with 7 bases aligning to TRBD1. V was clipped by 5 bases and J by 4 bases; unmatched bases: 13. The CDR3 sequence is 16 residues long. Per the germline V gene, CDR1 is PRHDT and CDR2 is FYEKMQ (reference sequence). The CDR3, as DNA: TGTGCCAGCAGCCCTACCCCGGGACAGACACCCTATGGCTACACCTTC. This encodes CASSPTPGQTPYGYTF.

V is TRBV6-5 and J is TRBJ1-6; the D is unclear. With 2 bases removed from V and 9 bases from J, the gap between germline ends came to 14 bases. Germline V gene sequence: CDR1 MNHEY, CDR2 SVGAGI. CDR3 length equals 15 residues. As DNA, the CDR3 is TGTGCCAGCAGTTACAGAATCGGGTCGCCTTCACCCCTCCACTTT. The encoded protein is CASSYRIGSPSPLHF.

The DNA of the CDR3 is TGCAGCGTCGCCGCCGGGCCGGGGGGGGTCGTCGCAGATACGCAGTATTTT. It yields the protein CSVAAGPGGVVADTQYF. This sequence joins TRBV29-1 and TRBJ2-3; the match to TRBD2 covers 8 bases. Trimming at V came to 6 bases and at J to 4 bases, leaving 18 bases not matched to a gene. The germline V gene has CDR1 SQVTM and CDR2 ANQGSEA. This CDR3 has 17 amino acids.

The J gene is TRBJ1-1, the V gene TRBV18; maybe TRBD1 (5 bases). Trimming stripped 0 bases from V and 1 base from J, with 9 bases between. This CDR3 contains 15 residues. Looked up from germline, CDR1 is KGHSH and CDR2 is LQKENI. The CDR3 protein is CASSPPGGKNTEAFF. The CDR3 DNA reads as TGTGCCAGCTCACCACCGGGGGGTAAGAACACTGAAGCTTTCTTT.

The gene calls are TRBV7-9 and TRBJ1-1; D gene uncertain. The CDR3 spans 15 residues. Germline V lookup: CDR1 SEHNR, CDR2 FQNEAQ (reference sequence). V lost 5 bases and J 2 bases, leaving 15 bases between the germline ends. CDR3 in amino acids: CASSLWQTFNTEAFF. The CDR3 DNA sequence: TGTGCCAGCAGCCTCTGGCAAACGTTTAACACTGAAGCTTTCTTT.

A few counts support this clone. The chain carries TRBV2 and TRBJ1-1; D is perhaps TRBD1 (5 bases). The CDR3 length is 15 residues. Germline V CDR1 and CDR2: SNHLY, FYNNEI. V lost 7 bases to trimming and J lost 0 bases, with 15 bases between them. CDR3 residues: CASTPLDRMNTEAFF. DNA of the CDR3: TGTGCCAGCACCCCTCTAGACAGAATGAACACTGAAGCTTTCTTT.

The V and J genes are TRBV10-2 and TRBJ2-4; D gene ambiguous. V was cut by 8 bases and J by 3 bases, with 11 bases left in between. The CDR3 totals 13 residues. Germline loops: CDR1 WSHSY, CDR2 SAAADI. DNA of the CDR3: TGCGCCAGCCTGATGCGGAACAAAAACATTCAGTACTTC. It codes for CASLMRNKNIQYF.

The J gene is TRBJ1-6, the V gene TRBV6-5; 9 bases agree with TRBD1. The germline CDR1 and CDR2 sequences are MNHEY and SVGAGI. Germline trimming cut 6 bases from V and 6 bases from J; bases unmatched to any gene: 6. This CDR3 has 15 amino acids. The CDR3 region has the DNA TGTGCCAGCAGACTCTCGGGACAGGGTAATTCACCCCTCCACTTT. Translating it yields CASRLSGQGNSPLHF.

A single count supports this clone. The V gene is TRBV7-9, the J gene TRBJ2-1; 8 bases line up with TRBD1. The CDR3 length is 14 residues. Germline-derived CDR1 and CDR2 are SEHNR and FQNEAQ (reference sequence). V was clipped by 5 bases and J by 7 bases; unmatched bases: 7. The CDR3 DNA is TGTGCCAGCAGCCCTCCGGGACAGGATAATGAGCAGTTCTTC. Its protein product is CASSPPGQDNEQFF.

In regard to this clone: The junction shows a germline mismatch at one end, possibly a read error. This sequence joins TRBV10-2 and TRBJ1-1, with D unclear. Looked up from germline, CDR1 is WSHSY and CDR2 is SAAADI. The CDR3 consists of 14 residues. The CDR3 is CASREYEQTTEAFF. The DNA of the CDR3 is TGCGCCAGCAGAGAGTATGAACAGACCACTGAAGCTTTCTTT.

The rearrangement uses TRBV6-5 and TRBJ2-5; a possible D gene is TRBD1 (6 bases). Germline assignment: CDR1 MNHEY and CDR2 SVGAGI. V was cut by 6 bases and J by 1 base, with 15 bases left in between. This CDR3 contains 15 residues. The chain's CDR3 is CASSRAGAVQETQYF. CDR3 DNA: TGTGCCAGCAGCCGCGCAGGGGCGGTCCAAGAGACCCAGTACTTC.

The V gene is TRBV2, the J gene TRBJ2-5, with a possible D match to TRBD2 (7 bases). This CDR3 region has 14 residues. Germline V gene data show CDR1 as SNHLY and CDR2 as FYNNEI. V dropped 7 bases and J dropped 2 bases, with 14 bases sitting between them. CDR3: CASKLRGPQETQYF. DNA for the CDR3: TGTGCCAGCAAGCTGCGGGGGCCGCAAGAGACCCAGTACTTC. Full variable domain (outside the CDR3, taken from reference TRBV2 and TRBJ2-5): EPEVTQTPSHQVTQMGQEVILRCVPISNHLYFYWYRQILGQKVEFLVSFYNNEISEKSEIFDDQFSVERPDGSNFTLKIRSTKLEDSAMYFCASKLRGPQETQYFGPGTRLLVL.

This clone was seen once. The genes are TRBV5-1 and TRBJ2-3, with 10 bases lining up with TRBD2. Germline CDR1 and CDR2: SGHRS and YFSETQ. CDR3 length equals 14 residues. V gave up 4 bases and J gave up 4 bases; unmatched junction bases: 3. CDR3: CASSHGTSADTQYF. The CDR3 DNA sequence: TGCGCCAGCAGCCACGGGACTAGCGCAGATACGCAGTATTTT.

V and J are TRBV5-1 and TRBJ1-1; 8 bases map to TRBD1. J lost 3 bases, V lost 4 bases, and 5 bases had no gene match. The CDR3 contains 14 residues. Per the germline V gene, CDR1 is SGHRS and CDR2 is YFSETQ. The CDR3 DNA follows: TGCGCCAGCAGCGGAACGACAGGGGACACTGAAGCTTTCTTT. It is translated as CASSGTTGDTEAFF.

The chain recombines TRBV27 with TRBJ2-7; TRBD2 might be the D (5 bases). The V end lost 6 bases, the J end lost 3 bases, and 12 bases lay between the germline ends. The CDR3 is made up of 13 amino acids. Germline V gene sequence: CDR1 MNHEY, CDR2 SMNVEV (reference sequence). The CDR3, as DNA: TGTGCCAGCAGGAGGCTAGCCAACTACGAGCAGTACTTC. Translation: CASRRLANYEQYF.

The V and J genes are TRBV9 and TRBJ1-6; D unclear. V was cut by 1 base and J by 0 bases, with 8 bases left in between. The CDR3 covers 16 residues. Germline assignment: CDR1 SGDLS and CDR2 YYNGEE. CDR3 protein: CASSVSTSSYNSPLHF. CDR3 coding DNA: TGTGCCAGCAGCGTAAGCACGAGCTCCTATAATTCACCCCTCCACTTT. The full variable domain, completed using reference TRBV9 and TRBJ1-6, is DSGVTQTPKHLITATGQRVTLRCSPRSGDLSVYWYQQSLDQGLQFLIQYYNGEERAKGNILERFSAQQFPDLHSELNLSSLELGDSALYFCASSVSTSSYNSPLHFGNGTRLTVT.